This TCR beta chain stems from a study of cytomegalovirus exposure and HLA in healthy donors. The germline V gene has CDR1 MNHEY and CDR2 SMNVEV (reference sequence). The length of the CDR3 is 15 residues. Study-wide points: Fewer N-insertions than the roughly 670-donor mean were reportedly shown by an Asian-associated ancestry cluster in a later analysis. Researchers reported that a few CMV-associated chains were confirmed in vitro as CMV antigen-specific. In a later analysis, parvovirus B19, influenza, CMV and Epstein-Barr virus appeared linked to several top co-occurrence clusters.

For this clone: Its target is unknown.

The PCR made use of 60 Vbeta and 13 Jbeta primers. Measured with immunoSEQ multiplex PCR; TCRdb has only the in-frame clones, and not every one. Of 120,000 or so clones in the sample, approximately 80% were seen once. The receptor's source is a man younger than 45 in good health and CMV-seropositive. The gene calls are TRBV27 and TRBJ2-5, with a tentative D call TRBD1 (6 bases). The DNA end is a closer match to TRBJ2-7, so the J assignment may be wrong. Sequenced material: PBMCs. This chain's CDR3 is CASARRGGPSYEQYF. The CDR3, as DNA: TGTGCCAGCGCCCGTAGAGGGGGACCCTCCTACGAGCAGTACTTC.